The 21 T cell receptor beta chains presented below share a single source sample, sequenced in a study of CD8+CD57+ T cells in acquired aplastic anemia. Sequencing was done on patients that had shown CD8+CD57+ cell expansion by flow cytometry. The use of genomic DNA as template underpinned the TCR beta VDJ and CDR3 profiling. From the reads, TCRdb called clonotypes with MiXCR, one entry per CDR3 protein. The sample has some 150,000 distinct CDR3 sequences; roughly 49% are singletons. Sequencing input: sorted CD4+, CD8+, or CD8+CD57+ T cells (not recorded which) from PBMCs. The receptors shown here come from a human donor with aplastic anemia.

In this sample, this clonotype turned up many times. The rearrangement links TRBV29-1 to TRBJ2-1; the D gene could be TRBD1 or TRBD2 (5 bases each). The germline V gene has CDR1 SQVTM and CDR2 ANQGSEA. This CDR3 comprises 14 residues. Trimming removed 3 bases from V and 8 bases from J, with 17 bases in between. CDR3 region: CSVEAGTAFYEQFF. The DNA of the CDR3 is TGCAGCGTTGAGGCCGGGACGGCATTCTATGAGCAGTTCTTC.

The chain combines TRBV7-9 with TRBJ2-5, with a possible D match to TRBD1 (6 bases). V was shortened by 0 bases and J by 4 bases, with 12 bases between the two germline ends. The germline CDR1 and CDR2 sequences are SEHNR and FQNEAQ (reference sequence). This CDR3 is built from 15 residues. CDR3 sequence reads: CASSLASDRSETQYF. The CDR3 DNA sequence: TGTGCCAGCAGCTTAGCTTCGGACAGATCAGAGACCCAGTACTTC.

The chain carries TRBV7-2 and TRBJ1-4, with TRBD1 matching over 9 bases. This CDR3 is 12 amino acids long. V shed 6 bases and J 10 bases; nucleotides not matched to a gene: 3. CDR1 and CDR2 (germline): SGHTA, FQGNSA. In DNA form, the CDR3 reads TGTGCCAGCAGATCGACAGGGGGAAAACTGTTTTTT. Its translation is CASRSTGGKLFF.

With regard to this clonotype: Being one base from a much bigger clone, this may be a read error. This chain links TRBV19 with TRBJ2-1; D is possibly TRBD2 (7 bases). The germline CDR1 and CDR2 sequences are LNHDA and SQIVND (reference sequence). V dropped 9 bases and J dropped 0 bases, with 21 bases sitting between them. The CDR3 is made up of 17 amino acids. The CDR3 DNA sequence: TGTGCCAGCCAGACTAACGGGGGGACAAGCTCCTACAATGAGCAGTTCTTC. This codes for CASQTNGGTSSYNEQFF.

At least ten counts were recorded for this clonotype. The chain links TRBV7-8 to TRBJ1-1, with D unresolved. The V end lost 1 base, the J end lost 1 base, and 7 bases lay between the germline ends. This CDR3 spans 14 amino acids. Germline CDR1 is SGHVS and CDR2 is FQNEAQ. In DNA, the CDR3 is TGTGCCAGCAGCTTAGAGGGCAGGAACACTGAAGCTTTCTTT. It is translated as CASSLEGRNTEAFF.

The sample holds many counts of this clonotype. The rearrangement joins TRBV2 to TRBJ2-3; 9 nucleotides line up with TRBD1. V was clipped by 4 bases and J by 0 bases; unmatched bases: 5. This CDR3 contains 16 residues. Per germline, CDR1 SNHLY and CDR2 FYNNEI. The CDR3 bases are TGTGCCAGCAGTGGGACAGGGGATCTGAGCACAGATACGCAGTATTTT. Protein sequence: CASSGTGDLSTDTQYF.

The J gene is TRBJ2-3, the V gene TRBV15; D uncertain. V dropped 3 bases and J dropped 0 bases, with 13 bases sitting between them. Per the germline V gene, CDR1 is LNHNV and CDR2 is YYDKDF (reference sequence). The CDR3 sequence is 16 residues long. The CDR3, as DNA: TGTGCCACCAGCAGTGGTAGGAGATCTAGCACAGATACGCAGTATTTT. Encoded protein: CATSSGRRSSTDTQYF.

In its sample, this clonotype was seen many times. The chain joins TRBV5-1 to TRBJ2-2; D is perhaps TRBD1 (5 bases). V gave up 5 bases and J gave up 4 bases, with 12 bases separating them. The CDR3 runs to 14 residues. Germline assignment: CDR1 SGHRS and CDR2 YFSETQ. CDR3 residues: CASSFAGFTGELFF. In nucleotides, the CDR3 is TGCGCCAGCAGTTTTGCAGGGTTCACCGGGGAGCTGTTTTTT.

The chain couples TRBV2 to TRBJ1-4, with 7 bases that match TRBD1. V gave up 5 bases and J gave up 7 bases; unmatched junction bases: 10. The CDR3 totals 15 residues. From germline, CDR1 is SNHLY and CDR2 FYNNEI. The CDR3 spells CASSPSGGRSEKLFF. The CDR3 nucleotides are TGTGCCAGCAGTCCTTCAGGGGGGAGGAGTGAAAAACTGTTTTTT.

Ten or more counts support this clonotype. The genes are TRBV7-6 and TRBJ2-5, with TRBD2 as a possible D gene (5 bases). The CDR3 contains 13 residues. V was shortened by 3 bases and J by 3 bases, with 8 bases between the two germline ends. The germline V gene encodes CDR1 SGHVS and CDR2 FNYEAQ. The CDR3 is CASSFRTEETQYF. The DNA for the CDR3 is TGTGCCAGCAGCTTCCGGACTGAAGAGACCCAGTACTTC.

The table lists this clonotype with many counts. This rearrangement joins TRBV27 to TRBJ2-2, with TRBD1 matching over 7 bases. The CDR3 runs 15 residues. V shed 2 bases and J 4 bases; nucleotides not matched to a gene: 4. CDR1 and CDR2 from the germline V gene are MNHEY and SMNVEV (reference sequence). The CDR3 spells CASSLRDRATGELFF. The CDR3 DNA reads as TGTGCCAGCAGTTTACGCGACAGGGCCACCGGGGAGCTGTTTTTT.

The genes are TRBV15 and TRBJ1-5; 9 bases align to TRBD1. The CDR3 covers 16 residues. Germline V lookup: CDR1 LNHNV, CDR2 YYDKDF (reference sequence). Trimming at V came to 0 bases and at J to 7 bases, leaving 7 bases not matched to a gene. The CDR3, as DNA: TGTGCCACCAGCAGAGATCTGGGACAGGGCCCACAGCCCCAGCATTTT. Protein: CATSRDLGQGPQPQHF.

This clonotype was recorded only once. The CDR3 nucleotides are TGCAGTCTGGCCGCAGGGATTTCGTATGGCTACACCTTC. This sequence encodes CSLAAGISYGYTF. V is TRBV20-1 and J is TRBJ1-2; possible D gene TRBD1, 5 bases. The CDR3 has 13 residues. V was pared by 8 bases and J by 5 bases, with 18 bases between. Germline V gene sequence: CDR1 DFQATT, CDR2 SNEGSKA (reference sequence).

At least ten counts were recorded for this clonotype. The genes are TRBV11-1 and TRBJ2-3; either TRBD1 or TRBD2 may supply D (5 bases each). This CDR3 comprises 15 residues. Between the trimmed V and J ends, which lost 5 bases and 2 bases, there was a span of 14 bases. CDR1 and CDR2 from the germline V gene are SGHAT and FQDESV (reference sequence). The CDR3, as DNA: TGTGCCAGCAGCCCGCCCGGGACCACCACAGATACGCAGTATTTT. It translates to CASSPPGTTTDTQYF.

Comment on this clonotype: A much larger clonotype is one base distant, so this may be a read error. This chain uses TRBV19 with TRBJ1-2; D remains unclear. CDR3 length: 11 amino acids. Germline V CDR1 and CDR2: LNHDA, SQIVND (reference sequence). The CDR3: CTTLQNYGYTF. The CDR3 DNA reads as TGTACCACCCTACAAAACTATGGCTACACCTTC.

This clonotype appeared once. The genes are TRBV7-9 and TRBJ2-5; D is uncertain. Germline V gene data show CDR1 as SEHNR and CDR2 as FQNEAQ (reference sequence). The CDR3 totals 13 residues. Trimming cost V 3 bases and J 2 bases, with 7 bases left between them. The CDR3 sequence is CASSFEVQETQYF. The CDR3 DNA sequence: TGTGCCAGCAGCTTCGAAGTACAAGAGACCCAGTACTTC.

This clonotype was recorded only once. The chain joins TRBV2 to TRBJ2-7, with a tentative D call TRBD1 (5 bases). Germline loops: CDR1 SNHLY, CDR2 FYNNEI. The CDR3 covers 15 residues. V lost 3 bases, J lost 2 bases, and 14 bases lay in between. CDR3 in amino acids: CASSDAAGIPYEQYF. The CDR3 nucleotides are TGTGCCAGCAGTGACGCGGCAGGGATCCCCTACGAGCAGTACTTC.

This clonotype was seen at least ten times. The chain uses TRBV7-8 and TRBJ2-2; D unclear. CDR1 is SGHVS, CDR2 FQNEAQ, per germline. V lost 5 bases to trimming and J lost 6 bases, with 16 bases between them. The CDR3 length is 15 residues. DNA of the CDR3: TGTGCCAGCAGCGCCGGCCGAGGCGGCGCCGGGGAGCTGTTTTTT. Translated, it gives CASSAGRGGAGELFF.

The sample holds one count of this clonotype. The chain recombines TRBV10-3 with TRBJ2-3, with 11 nucleotides matching TRBD2. J was trimmed by 5 bases and V by 5 bases; bases with no gene match: 9. The V gene's germline CDR1 is ENHRY and CDR2 SYGVKD. The CDR3 runs to 16 residues. This chain's CDR3 is CAISSWSSGGIDTQYF. In DNA form, the CDR3 reads TGTGCCATCAGTAGTTGGTCTAGCGGGGGGATAGATACGCAGTATTTT.

DNA of the CDR3: TGTGCCAGCAATCAGGGTATCACTGAAGCTTTCTTT. Its translation is CASNQGITEAFF. The J gene is TRBJ1-1, the V gene TRBV2; D may be TRBD1 (5 bases). V lost 7 bases and J 4 bases, leaving 10 bases between the germline ends. CDR1 and CDR2 (germline): SNHLY, FYNNEI. The CDR3 runs to 12 residues.

This chain links TRBV12-3 or TRBV12-4 with TRBJ1-5; weak D call: TRBD1 (6 bases). This CDR3 has 16 amino acids. Trimming left V 5 bases short and J 1 base short, with 15 bases between. The chain's CDR3 is CASSGTGGGSNQPQHF. CDR3 nucleotide sequence: TGTGCCAGCAGTGGGACCGGAGGGGGAAGCAATCAGCCCCAGCATTTT.